This TCR beta chain was recorded in a study of radiotherapy plus CTLA-4 blockade in lung cancer. Turning to the study itself: Disease control reached 30% to 35%, with objective responses in approximately 17%.

Clones were read by immunoSEQ multiplex PCR, and TCRdb kept only the in-frame ones, dropping some. The table has 55,000 to 85,000 clones, approximately 76% seen once; the top ten hold approximately 15%. Whole-study findings and limits: It was early blood T cell clone dynamics, with interferon-beta, that reportedly best predicted response.

V was trimmed by 2 bases and J by 0 bases, leaving 8 bases between them. CDR3 length: 15 residues. The germline V gene has CDR1 LNHDA and CDR2 SQIVND (reference sequence). This clone appeared once. The antigen is not known. The rearrangement uses TRBV19 and TRBJ2-1, with D possibly matching TRBD1 (5 bases). The input for sequencing was peripheral blood, taken from a patient treated with radiotherapy plus ipilimumab. The TCR originated in a human donor with non-small cell lung cancer whose response to radiotherapy plus ipilimumab could not be evaluated. Some clones in this sample may be carry-over from other donors' samples. CDR3 coding DNA: TGTGCCAGTAGTATAATAGGGGACTCCTACAATGAGCAGTTCTTC. Its protein is CASSIIGDSYNEQFF.